Listed below are T cell receptor beta chains from one sample, sequenced in a study of T cell repertoires in cytomegalovirus infection. TCRdb reanalysed the reads using MiXCR and keeps one entry per CDR3 protein. The sample lists roughly 760,000 distinct CDR3 sequences, approximately 40% seen once, with around 2.8% in the top ten. The sample taken for sequencing was PBMCs. Receptors originate from a human donor in good health (CMV status not recorded). Some clones in this sample may be carry-over from other donors' samples. CDR3s leave out the opening cysteine and the closing phenylalanine or tryptophan. Only part of the rows carry a size: once, few, many, or a class if the clone is expanded.

size: -
V: TRBV25-1
J: TRBJ2-1
length: 11
CDR3: ASSESRRSEQF

size: -
V: TRBV12-3/TRBV12-4
J: TRBJ2-1
length: 13
CDR3: ASSLARDSYNEQF

size: -
V: TRBV7-4
J: TRBJ1-5
length: 11
CDR3: ASSSPGELPQH

size: many
V: TRBV12-3/TRBV12-4
J: TRBJ1-1
length: 9
CDR3: ASSFYAEAF

size: -
V: TRBV19
J: TRBJ2-7
length: 14
CDR3: ASSRDSSTTTYEQY

size: many
V: TRBV24-1
J: TRBJ2-1
length: 12
CDR3: ATSETPGSSPQF

size: -
V: TRBV30
J: TRBJ1-1
length: 12
CDR3: AWRTGTVNTEAF

size: -
V: TRBV7-6
J: TRBJ2-2
length: 18
CDR3: ASSLVRGLNHPQNTGELF

size: few
V: TRBV6-5
J: TRBJ2-7
length: 13
CDR3: ASSSGTSGEYEQY

size: -
V: TRBV6-2/TRBV6-3
J: TRBJ2-2
length: 12
CDR3: ASSYDRRTGELF

size: few
V: TRBV7-8
J: TRBJ1-1
length: 10
CDR3: ASSQAGTEAF

size: -
V: TRBV14
J: TRBJ1-1
length: 11
CDR3: ASSQSQGTEAF

size: -
V: TRBV19
J: TRBJ2-7
length: 12
CDR3: ASSIVAGVYEQY

size: few
V: TRBV5-4
J: TRBJ1-2
length: 13
CDR3: ASTGTGRARGGYT

size: -
V: TRBV12-3/TRBV12-4
J: TRBJ2-6
length: 16
CDR3: ASSKGQGLVRGANVLT

size: -
V: TRBV7-6
J: TRBJ2-7
length: 11
CDR3: SSSRNTDYEQY

size: -
V: TRBV6-6
J: TRBJ2-7
length: 12
CDR3: ASSRTSQAYEQY

size: -
V: TRBV6-5
J: TRBJ2-3
length: 15
CDR3: ASSYGTAPPSTDTQY

size: -
V: TRBV10-3
J: TRBJ2-2
length: 13
CDR3: AISPTGADTGELF

size: few
V: TRBV28
J: TRBJ1-4
length: 12
CDR3: ASSLWQGKGKLF

size: -
V: TRBV12-3/TRBV12-4
J: TRBJ1-1
length: 12
CDR3: ASSLGVQGSEAF

size: -
V: TRBV5-8
J: TRBJ1-1
length: 12
CDR3: ASSRGTGVSEAF